This T cell receptor (beta chain) appears in the sequencing data of a study of blood T cell repertoires in COVID-19. On the study more broadly: Samples came from the United States, Italy and Spain, spanning acute and convalescent COVID-19. The cDNA or gDNA used as material had been derived from T cells, B-cell-depleted T cells, or PBMCs.

Per the original methods: How many nucleated cells were present was estimated from reference gene primer amplification. The table came from immunoSEQ multiplex PCR; TCRdb's copy has only in-frame clones and leaves some out. V, J and clone size are taken as reported in that table, and D and trimming were inferred from the DNA itself. The data hold tens of thousands of clones, with about 91% observed a single time. CDR3 length equals 14 residues. Trimming pared 4 bases from V and 2 bases from J, leaving 12 bases between. Per the germline V gene, CDR1 is SGHRS and CDR2 is YFSETQ. The receptor was derived from a human donor in a cohort sampled during active COVID-19. The sequenced sample consisted of peripheral blood. V and J are TRBV5-1 and TRBJ1-1, with D possibly being TRBD1 (6 bases). The chain's CDR3 is CASSPGTPNTEAFF. CDR3 coding DNA: TGCGCCAGCAGCCCCGGGACACCTAACACTGAAGCTTTCTTT.